This T cell receptor beta chain was documented in a study of T cell responses to AZD1222 COVID-19 vaccine. Overall study context: It was second doses at about 4 or about 12 weeks that were pooled.

Turning to this clone: Its antigen is not identified.

Study findings and constraints: Females outnumbered males among donors, who were mostly white British; clonal diversity was possibly underestimated.

Only in-frame clones appear in the TCRdb table, and some are missing; sequencing was by immunoSEQ multiplex PCR. The sample has approximately 150,000 clones; roughly 94% are singletons. Germline V gives CDR1 SNHLY, CDR2 FYNNEI. The V end was cut by 6 bases, the J end by 8 bases, with 19 bases between. The CDR3 is made up of 15 amino acids. The rearrangement links TRBV2 to TRBJ1-4; D gene ambiguous. This TCR derives from an adult in good health. The starting material was peripheral blood, obtained on day 0 of AZD1222 vaccination. CDR3: CASSSSHRNYEKLFF. Written as DNA, the CDR3 is TGTGCCAGCAGCTCCTCCCACAGAAATTACGAAAAACTGTTTTTT. Supplemented by reference TRBV2 and TRBJ1-4, the full variable domain reads EPEVTQTPSHQVTQMGQEVILRCVPISNHLYFYWYRQILGQKVEFLVSFYNNEISEKSEIFDDQFSVERPDGSNFTLKIRSTKLEDSAMYFCASSSSHRNYEKLFFGSGTQLSVL.